Each of the 27 T cell receptor beta chains below was sequenced from the same sample in a study of cytomegalovirus exposure and HLA in healthy donors. TCRdb keeps only in-frame clones here, not all; method: immunoSEQ multiplex PCR. The data contain 100,000 to 150,000 clones, roughly 84% of them singletons. The sample consisted of PBMCs. The receptors were sampled from a woman aged 30 to 39 in good health and CMV-seronegative.

V is TRBV7-2 and J is TRBJ1-5, with D possibly matching TRBD1 (6 bases). CDR1 is SGHTA and CDR2 is FQGNSA in the germline V gene. Trimming cost V 5 bases and J 4 bases, with 9 bases left between them. The CDR3 is 13 residues long. The CDR3 DNA is TGTGCCAGCAGCCAAGACAGGAATCAGCCCCAGCATTTT. Protein product: CASSQDRNQPQHF.

This chain joins TRBV6-1 and TRBJ2-3; the match to TRBD2 covers 7 bases. The V gene end was trimmed by 8 bases and the J gene end by 2 bases; junction bases not matched to a gene: 1. CDR1 is MNHNS, CDR2 SASEGT, per germline. The length of the CDR3 is 12 residues. This CDR3 reads CASAGDTDTQYF. For the CDR3, the DNA is TGTGCCAGCGCGGGGGACACAGATACGCAGTATTTT.

Regarding this clone: Relative to the germline gene, one junction end is altered; a read error may explain this. This chain joins TRBV7-7 and TRBJ2-1, with no clear D. The germline CDR1 and CDR2 sequences are SSHAT and FNYEAQ (reference sequence). The CDR3 is 13 residues long. CDR3 in amino acids: CASSLARYTEQFF. In DNA form, the CDR3 reads TGTGCCAGCAGCTTAGCGCGGTACACTGAGCAGTTCTTC.

This chain joins TRBV5-8 and TRBJ1-4; possible D gene TRBD1, 5 bases. CDR1 and CDR2 (germline): SGHTS, YDEGEE. Trimming pared 0 bases from V and 8 bases from J, leaving 17 bases between. The CDR3 contains 16 residues. The CDR3: CASSLGTDSLREKLFF. The DNA of the CDR3 is TGTGCCAGCAGCTTGGGTACTGACAGTCTCCGAGAAAAACTGTTTTTT.

V and J are TRBV18 and TRBJ1-3; tentative D call: TRBD1 (6 bases). The V gene lost 2 bases and the J gene lost 2 bases, with 19 bases spanning the gap. Looked up from germline, CDR1 is KGHSH and CDR2 is LQKENI. CDR3 length equals 18 residues. The CDR3 DNA reads as TGTGCCAGCTCACCAAGATATCAGGGACAAAACGCTGGAAACACCATATATTTT. This codes for CASSPRYQGQNAGNTIYF.

This chain connects TRBV29-1 to TRBJ1-1, with a tentative D call TRBD1 (5 bases). Looked up from germline, CDR1 is SQVTM and CDR2 is ANQGSEA. The CDR3 length is 10 residues. The V end lost 4 bases, the J end lost 6 bases, and 6 bases lay between the germline ends. In nucleotides, the CDR3 is TGCAGCGTTGGCAGGGCTGAAGCTTTCTTT. This codes for CSVGRAEAFF.

This rearrangement joins TRBV7-2 to TRBJ2-5; 10 bases agree with TRBD2. This CDR3 spans 14 amino acids. Losses at the gene ends were 2 bases for V and 5 bases for J; bases not matched to a gene: 2. CDR1 is SGHTA, CDR2 FQGNSA, per germline. Here the CDR3 DNA reads TGTGCCAGCAGCTTACAGCGGGGGGGGGAGACCCAGTACTTC. As protein: CASSLQRGGETQYF. Full variable domain (outside the CDR3, taken from reference TRBV7-2 and TRBJ2-5): GAGVSQSPSNKVTEKGKDVELRCDPISGHTALYWYRQSLGQGLEFLIYFQGNSAPDKSGLPSDRFSAERTGGSVSTLTIQRTQQEDSAVYLCASSLQRGGETQYFGPGTRLLVL.

This clone was counted a single time. The gene calls are TRBV7-9 and TRBJ1-1; D possibly corresponds to TRBD1 (6 bases). V was cut by 0 bases and J by 5 bases, with 13 bases left in between. Germline assignment: CDR1 SEHNR and CDR2 FQNEAQ (reference sequence). CDR3 length equals 15 residues. CDR3 protein: CASSLAQGPGTEAFF. The CDR3 bases are TGTGCCAGCAGCTTAGCGCAGGGGCCGGGGACTGAAGCTTTCTTT.

This rearrangement joins TRBV19 to TRBJ1-4, with a possible D match to TRBD1 (6 bases). There are 16 residues in the CDR3. Germline assignment: CDR1 LNHDA and CDR2 SQIVND (reference sequence). Trimming removed 3 bases from V and 8 bases from J, with 19 bases in between. Here the CDR3 reads CASSMDRGLVGEKLFF. The CDR3 DNA follows: TGTGCCAGTAGTATGGATAGGGGGTTGGTCGGCGAAAAACTGTTTTTT.

The V call is TRBV7-8, the J call TRBJ2-5; tentative D call: TRBD2 (6 bases). CDR3 length equals 14 residues. Trimming removed 1 base at V and 0 bases at J, with 6 bases between. CDR1 and CDR2 from the germline V gene are SGHVS and FQNEAQ. Here the CDR3 DNA reads TGTGCCAGCAGCTTAGGGGACTACCAAGAGACCCAGTACTTC. Its protein product is CASSLGDYQETQYF.

The chain combines TRBV6-1 with TRBJ2-7, with 9 bases aligning to TRBD2. Germline V gene lookup returns CDR1 MNHNS and CDR2 SASEGT. V dropped 7 bases and J dropped 4; count of bases not matched to a gene: 8. The CDR3 length is 14 residues. The CDR3 DNA sequence: TGTGCCAGCAAAACCGGGACTAGCCTATACGAGCAGTACTTC. Its translation is CASKTGTSLYEQYF.

This clone was seen a few times. The V gene is TRBV7-3, the J gene TRBJ1-1; 9 positions agree with TRBD1. Germline V lookup: CDR1 SGHTA, CDR2 FQGTGA. The CDR3 spans 16 residues. V was pared by 2 bases and J by 9 bases, with 13 bases of the junction left unmatched. For the CDR3, the DNA is TGTGCCAGCAGCTTAGATCCGGGACAGGGCCTTCGCCAAGCTTTCTTT. Encoded protein: CASSLDPGQGLRQAFF.

The genes are TRBV7-2 and TRBJ2-5, with TRBD2 identical over 8 bases. J gave up 4 bases and V 6 bases, and 4 bases lay outside the gene matches. The CDR3 consists of 13 residues. CDR1 SGHTA and CDR2 FQGNSA come from the germline V gene. The CDR3 sequence: CASRPRGGETQYF. The CDR3, as DNA: TGTGCCAGCAGGCCACGGGGGGGAGAGACCCAGTACTTC.

The rearrangement links TRBV7-6 to TRBJ1-5; possible D gene TRBD1, 5 bases. Germline V lookup: CDR1 SGHVS, CDR2 FNYEAQ. Trimming removed 0 bases at V and 6 bases at J, with 9 bases between. There are 14 residues in the CDR3. The CDR3 loop is CASSLAGGGQPQHF. CDR3 bases: TGTGCCAGCAGCTTAGCGGGGGGAGGTCAGCCCCAGCATTTT.

This clone was recorded a few times. CDR3 sequence (DNA): TGTGCCAGCTCCGTCCCGGGAGGGGGATACAGCAATGAGCAGTTCTTC. Translated, it gives CASSVPGGGYSNEQFF. The chain is built from TRBV18 and TRBJ2-1; TRBD2 matches 8 bases. V was pared by 6 bases and J by 6 bases, with 13 bases of the junction left unmatched. Germline V CDR1 and CDR2: KGHSH, LQKENI. The CDR3 is 16 amino acids.

CDR3 loop: CASSLQGTTNEKLFF. CDR3 sequence (DNA): TGCGCCAGCAGTCTTCAGGGGACAACTAATGAAAAACTGTTTTTT. The chain couples TRBV5-1 to TRBJ1-4; a weak D match, TRBD1 (6 bases). This CDR3 region has 15 residues. The germline V gene encodes CDR1 SGHRS and CDR2 YFSETQ. V was cut by 5 bases and J by 0 bases, with 11 bases left in between.

V gene TRBV27 combines with J gene TRBJ2-7, with TRBD1 matching over 9 bases. Germline V gene sequence: CDR1 MNHEY, CDR2 SMNVEV (reference sequence). The CDR3 has 15 amino acids. Trimming removed 6 bases from V and 1 base from J; junction bases left unmatched: 7. The CDR3 is CASRLQGANSYEQYF. The DNA of the CDR3 is TGTGCCAGCAGACTACAGGGGGCTAATTCCTACGAGCAGTACTTC.

This sequence joins TRBV30 and TRBJ2-7; unclear D gene. Germline CDR1 reads GTSNPN; CDR2 reads SVGIG (reference sequence). V lost 4 bases, J lost 5 bases, and 9 bases lay in between. The CDR3 runs to 11 residues. The CDR3 coding sequence is TGTGCCTGGACCAGTTCCGACGAGCAGTACTTC. Its translation is CAWTSSDEQYF.

The CDR3 DNA sequence: TGTGCCAGCAAAGGGGGTACCTACGAGCAGTACTTC. This codes for CASKGGTYEQYF. The chain combines TRBV6-5 with TRBJ2-7, with D possibly matching TRBD1 (6 bases). V was shortened by 7 bases and J by 2 bases, with 9 bases between the two germline ends. The CDR3 totals 12 residues. Germline V CDR1 and CDR2: MNHEY, SVGAGI.

V gene TRBV5-1 combines with J gene TRBJ1-2, with 10 bases fitting TRBD1. Germline CDR1 is SGHRS and CDR2 is YFSETQ. CDR3 length: 14 residues. V lost 6 bases and J lost 8; bases outside the gene matches: 10. The CDR3 protein is CASTFPGTGEGYTF. The CDR3 DNA reads TGCGCCAGCACCTTCCCCGGGACAGGGGAAGGCTACACCTTC.

The chain has TRBV6-6 and TRBJ2-3, with D uncertain. The CDR3 spans 13 residues. CDR1 MNHNY and CDR2 SVGAGI come from the germline V gene (reference sequence). Trimming stripped 5 bases from V and 2 bases from J, with 8 bases between. CDR3 sequence (DNA): TGTGCCAGCAGTGGCCTGCCCACAGATACGCAGTATTTT. It translates to CASSGLPTDTQYF.

V usage is TRBV18 and J usage is TRBJ1-2; no clear D. Trimming shortened V by 1 base and J by 2 bases, and 8 bases separated the two germline ends. Germline loops: CDR1 KGHSH, CDR2 LQKENI. The CDR3 consists of 14 residues. The CDR3 DNA reads TGTGCCAGCTCACCACGACGGGAGAACTATGGCTACACCTTC. The encoded protein is CASSPRRENYGYTF.

As to this clone: A read error may account for a junction end that differs from germline. The J gene is TRBJ1-2, the V gene TRBV30; D unresolved. The CDR3 extends over 11 amino acids. Per the germline V gene, CDR1 is GTSNPN and CDR2 is SVGIG (reference sequence). The CDR3 region has the DNA TGTGCCTGGAGTAGGATGGAGGGTGGTGCCTTC. Translation: CAWSRMEGGAF.

This sequence joins TRBV7-2 and TRBJ2-5, with 8 bases aligning to TRBD2. CDR1 SGHTA and CDR2 FQGNSA come from the germline V gene. The CDR3 length is 15 residues. J was trimmed by 4 bases and V by 5 bases; bases with no gene match: 9. The chain's CDR3 is CASSPGGDSGETQYF. CDR3 sequence (DNA): TGTGCCAGCAGCCCGGGGGGGGACTCGGGAGAGACCCAGTACTTC. The variable domain in full, completed from reference TRBV7-2 and TRBJ2-5, reads GAGVSQSPSNKVTEKGKDVELRCDPISGHTALYWYRQSLGQGLEFLIYFQGNSAPDKSGLPSDRFSAERTGGSVSTLTIQRTQQEDSAVYLCASSPGGDSGETQYFGPGTRLLVL.

The rearrangement joins TRBV27 to TRBJ1-4; 7 nucleotides line up with TRBD1. This CDR3 comprises 14 residues. Per germline, CDR1 MNHEY and CDR2 SMNVEV (reference sequence). The V gene end was trimmed by 5 bases and the J gene end by 8 bases; junction bases not matched to a gene: 8. The CDR3 DNA is TGTGCCAGCAGTCGTGACAGGGTAGGCGAAAAACTGTTTTTT. Translated, it gives CASSRDRVGEKLFF.

V gene TRBV6-5 combines with J gene TRBJ2-1; the match to TRBD1 covers 10 bases. Trimming took 10 bases from V and 9 from J; bases not matched to a gene: 3. The CDR3 runs 11 residues. Per the germline V gene, CDR1 is MNHEY and CDR2 is SVGAGI. CDR3 DNA: TGTGCCACGACAGGGGGCGGTGAGCAGTTCTTC. Its protein is CATTGGGEQFF.

The chain is built from TRBV12-5 and TRBJ2-3; perhaps TRBD1 as D (6 bases). The CDR3 loop spans 15 amino acids. V was pared by 1 base and J by 2 bases, with 10 bases between. Per germline, CDR1 LGHNT and CDR2 FRNRAP. CDR3 sequence: CASGLDQGLTDTQYF. The CDR3 region has the DNA TGTGCTAGTGGTTTGGATCAGGGGCTCACAGATACGCAGTATTTT.